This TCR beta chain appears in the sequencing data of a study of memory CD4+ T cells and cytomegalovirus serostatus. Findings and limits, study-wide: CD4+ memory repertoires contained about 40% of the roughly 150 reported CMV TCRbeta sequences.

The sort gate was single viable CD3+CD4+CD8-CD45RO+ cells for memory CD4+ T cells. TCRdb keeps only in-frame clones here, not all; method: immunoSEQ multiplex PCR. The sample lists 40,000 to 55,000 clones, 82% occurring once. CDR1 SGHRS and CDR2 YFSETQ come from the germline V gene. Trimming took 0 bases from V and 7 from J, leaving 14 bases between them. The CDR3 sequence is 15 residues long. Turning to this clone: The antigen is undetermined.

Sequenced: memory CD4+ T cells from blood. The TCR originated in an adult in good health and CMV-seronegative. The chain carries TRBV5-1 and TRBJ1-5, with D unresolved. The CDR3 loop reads CASSLAGSTGQPQHF. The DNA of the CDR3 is TGCGCCAGCAGCTTGGCCGGCAGTACGGGACAGCCCCAGCATTTT.